These T cell receptor beta chains were read from a single sample in a study of cytomegalovirus exposure and HLA in healthy donors. Repertoires were generated with immunoSEQ multiplex PCR, while TCRdb's copy carries only in-frame clones and drops some. This sample has about 190,000 clones, with over 70% found just once. Input material: PBMCs. Receptors originate from a woman aged 18-30 years in good health and CMV-seronegative. CDR3s include the opening cysteine and the closing phenylalanine or tryptophan. Fields, in order: V gene, clone size, J gene, D gene, CDR3 protein, CDR3 DNA. D genes are given only for firm matches. Some rows have no size entry. The others give once, few or many, or a class for an expanded clone.

>TRBV29-1|-|TRBJ1-6|TRBD1
CSPNRRDREKSSYNSPLHF
TGCAGCCCTAACCGCCGGGACAGAGAAAAGAGCTCCTATAATTCACCCCTCCACTTT
>TRBV28|-|TRBJ2-1|TRBD2
CASSSGLDYNEQFF
TGTGCCAGCAGTTCGGGACTAGACTACAATGAGCAGTTCTTC
>TRBV7-8|-|TRBJ1-2|-
CASSFGWGTGNGYTF
TGTGCCAGCAGCTTCGGGTGGGGAACAGGGAATGGCTACACCTTC
>TRBV27|-|TRBJ2-1|-
CASSLGDTSFNEQFF
TGTGCCAGCAGTTTAGGGGACACTTCGTTCAATGAGCAGTTCTTC
>TRBV7-2|once|TRBJ2-2|TRBD2
CASSLDWTSGSMGELFF
TGTGCCAGCAGCTTAGATTGGACTAGCGGGAGTATGGGGGAGCTGTTTTTT
>TRBV18|-|TRBJ1-5|-
CASSREQGSGFQPQHF
TGTGCCAGCTCAAGAGAGCAGGGCTCCGGGTTTCAGCCCCAGCATTTT
>TRBV29-1|once|TRBJ1-2|-
CSVASGGGYTF
TGCAGCGTTGCATCAGGTGGTGGCTACACCTTC
>TRBV15|-|TRBJ2-2|TRBD2
CATSRGFPGLATGELFF
TGTGCCACCAGCAGAGGATTCCCGGGACTAGCGACCGGGGAGCTGTTTTTT
>TRBV19|-|TRBJ2-7|-
CASSMGGRGFTAPSYEQYF
TGTGCCAGTAGTATGGGGGGGCGAGGATTCACAGCCCCCTCCTACGAGCAGTACTTC
>TRBV15|-|TRBJ2-7|TRBD1
CATGESDRGNYEQYF
TGTGCCACCGGAGAATCGGACAGGGGGAACTACGAGCAGTACTTC
>TRBV7-2|-|TRBJ2-1|-
CASRTGEGHEQFF
TGTGCCAGCAGGACGGGAGAGGGCCATGAGCAGTTCTTC
>TRBV2|few|TRBJ2-7|TRBD2
CASRVAGAGHEQYF
TGTGCCAGCAGAGTAGCGGGAGCGGGCCACGAGCAGTACTTC
>TRBV5-6|-|TRBJ1-2|-
CASSPLSVLTLDGYTF
TGTGCCAGCAGCCCCCTAAGCGTACTAACTCTGGATGGCTACACCTTC
>TRBV4-1|-|TRBJ2-1|-
CASSHHPPGDEQFF
TGCGCCAGCAGCCATCATCCCCCGGGGGATGAGCAGTTCTTC
>TRBV4-1|-|TRBJ2-7|-
CASRGQGPYEQYF
TGCGCCAGCAGGGGGCAGGGTCCCTACGAGCAGTACTTC
>TRBV12-1|-|TRBJ1-5|-
CASSPSGRGLNSNQPQHF
TGTGCCAGCAGCCCCTCGGGCAGGGGGCTGAATAGCAATCAGCCCCAGCATTTT
>TRBV4-1|few|TRBJ2-7|TRBD1
CASSLGQGAREQYF
TGCGCCAGCAGCCTGGGACAGGGGGCGAGGGAGCAGTACTTC
>TRBV6-4|-|TRBJ1-2|TRBD1
CASSDTPGRGYYGYTF
TGTGCCAGCAGTGACACTCCGGGCAGGGGGTACTATGGCTACACCTTC
>TRBV15|-|TRBJ2-2|TRBD1
CATQGTGANTGELFF
TGTGCCACCCAAGGGACAGGGGCGAACACCGGGGAGCTGTTTTTT
>TRBV30|-|TRBJ1-6|-
CAWAPGTPGRGSPLHF
TGTGCCTGGGCCCCCGGGACACCGGGAAGGGGTTCACCCCTCCACTTT
>TRBV5-1|-|TRBJ2-2|TRBD1
CASSLGRRPTGDSTGELFF
TGCGCCAGCAGCTTGGGCCGAAGACCGACAGGGGACAGCACCGGGGAGCTGTTTTTT
>TRBV9|-|TRBJ2-7|-
CASSPGGESYEQYF
TGTGCCAGCAGCCCTGGCGGGGAATCCTACGAGCAGTACTTC
>TRBV27|-|TRBJ2-1|TRBD2
CASRKTSGIYNEQFF
TGTGCCAGCAGGAAAACTAGCGGAATTTACAATGAGCAGTTCTTC
>TRBV5-6|-|TRBJ1-1|-
CASSLVAGEAFF
TGTGCCAGCAGCTTGGTCGCAGGGGAAGCTTTCTTT
>TRBV28|-|TRBJ1-1|-
CASRDLYSEAFF
TGTGCCAGCAGGGATTTATACAGTGAAGCTTTCTTT
>TRBV7-8|once|TRBJ2-6|-
CASSVSRGSGANVLTF
TGTGCCAGCAGCGTCTCCAGAGGCTCTGGGGCCAACGTCCTGACTTTC
>TRBV6-1|few|TRBJ1-3|TRBD1
CASTGTASGNTIYF
TGTGCCAGCACAGGGACAGCGTCTGGAAACACCATATATTTT
>TRBV19|-|TRBJ1-2|TRBD1
CASSSRAGQGNGYTF
TGTGCCAGTAGTTCCAGAGCGGGACAGGGGAATGGCTACACCTTC
>TRBV5-1|-|TRBJ2-5|TRBD2
CASSEDLSGGIFETQYF
TGCGCCAGCAGCGAAGACTTAAGCGGGGGGATTTTTGAGACCCAGTACTTC
>TRBV6-6|-|TRBJ1-5|-
CASTGTPNQPQHF
TGTGCCAGCACCGGGACACCCAATCAGCCCCAGCATTTT
>TRBV27|-|TRBJ1-5|TRBD1
CASSPGGSNQPQHF
TGTGCCAGCTCCCCAGGGGGTAGCAATCAGCCCCAGCATTTT
>TRBV10-1|-|TRBJ1-1|TRBD1
CASSARQGNTEAFF
TGCGCCAGCAGCGCCCGACAGGGGAACACTGAAGCTTTCTTT
>TRBV7-9|few|TRBJ1-1|-
CASGPWQNTEAFF
TGTGCCAGCGGCCCCTGGCAAAACACTGAAGCTTTCTTT
>TRBV27|-|TRBJ1-5|TRBD1
CASSRAPGQLSPQHF
TGTGCCAGCTCAAGGGCCCCGGGACAGCTTTCACCCCAGCATTTT
>TRBV10-3|few|TRBJ1-2|-
CATSPEENGYTF
TGTGCCACCTCACCCGAGGAGAATGGCTACACCTTC
>TRBV7-8|-|TRBJ2-1|-
CASSFWAVLNEQFF
TGTGCCAGCAGCTTTTGGGCCGTACTTAATGAGCAGTTCTTC
>TRBV27|-|TRBJ2-7|TRBD1
CASSLPRQGYYEQYF
TGTGCCAGCAGTTTACCCAGACAGGGATACTACGAGCAGTACTTC
>TRBV29-1|-|TRBJ2-7|TRBD1
CSVERVAGGSTYEQYF
TGCAGCGTTGAACGAGTGGCAGGGGGATCAACCTACGAGCAGTACTTC
>TRBV5-6|-|TRBJ2-1|TRBD1
CASSLFDRGPGNEQFF
TGTGCCAGCAGCTTGTTCGACAGGGGGCCAGGGAATGAGCAGTTCTTC
>TRBV6-6|-|TRBJ2-7|-
CASSSADRSNYEQYF
TGTGCCAGCAGTTCCGCGGACAGATCGAACTACGAGCAGTACTTC
>TRBV25-1|-|TRBJ1-3|-
CASSDTAGKGNTIYF
TGTGCCAGCAGTGATACGGCCGGGAAGGGAAACACCATATATTTT
>TRBV11-2|few|TRBJ2-5|-
CASSLVAGLPNQETQYF
TGTGCCAGCAGCTTAGTTGCGGGTCTCCCGAACCAAGAGACCCAGTACTTC
>TRBV6-1|once|TRBJ2-2|-
CASTRDTGELFF
TGTGCCAGCACCAGGGATACCGGGGAGCTGTTTTTT
>TRBV5-1|-|TRBJ1-3|-
CASSESPGRENTIYF
TGCGCCAGCAGCGAGAGCCCAGGGAGGGAAAACACCATATATTTT
>TRBV18|once|TRBJ2-3|TRBD2
CASSPFTSGSLGTDTQYF
TGTGCCAGCTCACCTTTTACTAGCGGGAGCTTAGGAACAGATACGCAGTATTTT
>TRBV7-9|few|TRBJ2-1|TRBD2
CSSSFLAGTYNDQFF
TGTTCCAGCAGCTTTCTAGCGGGGACCTACAATGATCAGTTCTTC
>TRBV4-2|-|TRBJ2-7|-
CASSPALTASQYF
TGTGCCAGCAGCCCTGCTCTGACAGCATCCCAGTACTTC
>TRBV4-1|-|TRBJ2-7|-
CASSRDSGPSEQYF
TGCGCCAGCAGCCGGGACTCCGGACCCTCCGAGCAGTACTTC
>TRBV7-3|once|TRBJ2-1|TRBD2
CASSPQPGTSGDNEQFF
TGTGCCAGCAGCCCACAACCGGGGACTAGCGGTGACAATGAGCAGTTCTTC
>TRBV5-1|-|TRBJ2-7|TRBD1
CASSREKTGSDEQYF
TGCGCCAGCAGCAGGGAGAAGACAGGGTCGGACGAGCAGTACTTC
>TRBV4-3|few|TRBJ2-6|TRBD1
CASSQAGGAGANVLTF
TGCGCCAGCAGCCAAGCAGGGGGAGCTGGGGCCAACGTCCTGACTTTC